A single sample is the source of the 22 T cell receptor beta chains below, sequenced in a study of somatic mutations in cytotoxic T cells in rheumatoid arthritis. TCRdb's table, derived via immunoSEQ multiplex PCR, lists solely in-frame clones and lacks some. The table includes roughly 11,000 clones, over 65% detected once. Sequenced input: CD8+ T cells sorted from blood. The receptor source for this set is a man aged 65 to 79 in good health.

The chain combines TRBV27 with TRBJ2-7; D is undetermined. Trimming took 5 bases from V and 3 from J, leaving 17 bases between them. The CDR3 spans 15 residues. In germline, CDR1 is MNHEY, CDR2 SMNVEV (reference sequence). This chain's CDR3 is CASSPIPSSFYEQYF. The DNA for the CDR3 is TGTGCCAGCAGTCCTATTCCATCGTCTTTCTACGAGCAGTACTTC.

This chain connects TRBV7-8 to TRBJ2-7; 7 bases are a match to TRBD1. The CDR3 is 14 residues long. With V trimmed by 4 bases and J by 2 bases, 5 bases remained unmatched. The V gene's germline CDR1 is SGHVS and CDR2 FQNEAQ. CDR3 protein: CASSSRQGPYEQYF. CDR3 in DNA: TGTGCCAGCAGCTCCCGACAGGGCCCCTACGAGCAGTACTTC.

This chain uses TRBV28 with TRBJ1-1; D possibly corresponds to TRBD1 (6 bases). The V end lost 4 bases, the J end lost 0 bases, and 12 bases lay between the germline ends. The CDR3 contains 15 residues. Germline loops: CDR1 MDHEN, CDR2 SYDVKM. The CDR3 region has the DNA TGTGCCAGCAGTTCCCCGGGACATGTGAACACTGAAGCTTTCTTT. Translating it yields CASSSPGHVNTEAFF.

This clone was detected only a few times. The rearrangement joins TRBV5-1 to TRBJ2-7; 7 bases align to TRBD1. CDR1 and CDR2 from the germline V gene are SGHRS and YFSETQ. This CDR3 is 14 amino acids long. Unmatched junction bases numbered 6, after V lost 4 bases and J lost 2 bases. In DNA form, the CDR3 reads TGCGCCAGCAGCGACGCCGGGACAGCCTACGAGCAGTACTTC. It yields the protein CASSDAGTAYEQYF.

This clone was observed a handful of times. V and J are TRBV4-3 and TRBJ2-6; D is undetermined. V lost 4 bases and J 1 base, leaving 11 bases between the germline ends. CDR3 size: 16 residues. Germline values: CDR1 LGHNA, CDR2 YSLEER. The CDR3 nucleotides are TGCGCCAGCAGCCCTCACGTGGGATCTGGGGCCAACGTCCTGACTTTC. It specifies CASSPHVGSGANVLTF.

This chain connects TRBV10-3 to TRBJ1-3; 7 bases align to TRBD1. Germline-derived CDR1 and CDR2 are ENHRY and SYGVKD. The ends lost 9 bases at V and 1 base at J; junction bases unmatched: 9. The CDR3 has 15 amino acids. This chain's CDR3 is CAIIAGGASGNTIYF. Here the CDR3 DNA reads TGTGCCATAATCGCAGGGGGGGCGTCTGGAAACACCATATATTTT.

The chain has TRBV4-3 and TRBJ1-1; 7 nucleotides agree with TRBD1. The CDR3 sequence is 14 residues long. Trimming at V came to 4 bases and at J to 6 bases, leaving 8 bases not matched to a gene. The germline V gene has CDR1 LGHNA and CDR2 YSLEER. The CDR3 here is CASSPTGSYPEAFF. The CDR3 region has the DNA TGCGCCAGCAGCCCGACAGGGTCTTACCCTGAAGCTTTCTTT.

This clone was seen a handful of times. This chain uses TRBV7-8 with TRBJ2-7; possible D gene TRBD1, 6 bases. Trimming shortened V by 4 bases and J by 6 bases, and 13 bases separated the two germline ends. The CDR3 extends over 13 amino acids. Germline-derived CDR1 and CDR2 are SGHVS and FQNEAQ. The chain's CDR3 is CASSWDTLREQYF. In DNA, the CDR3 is TGTGCCAGCAGCTGGGACACGCTTCGCGAGCAGTACTTC.

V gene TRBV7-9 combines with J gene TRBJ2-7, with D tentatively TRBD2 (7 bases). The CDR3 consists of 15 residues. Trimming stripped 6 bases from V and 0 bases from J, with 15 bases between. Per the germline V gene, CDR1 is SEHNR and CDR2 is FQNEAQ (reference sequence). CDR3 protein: CASSPGGRSSYEQYF. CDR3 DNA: TGTGCCAGCAGTCCCGGGGGGCGGAGCTCCTACGAGCAGTACTTC.

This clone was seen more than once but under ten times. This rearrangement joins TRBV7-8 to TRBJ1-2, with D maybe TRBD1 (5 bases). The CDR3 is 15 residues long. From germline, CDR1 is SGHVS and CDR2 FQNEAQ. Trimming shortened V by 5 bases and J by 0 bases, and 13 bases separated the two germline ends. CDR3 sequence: CASSPARGTNYGYTF. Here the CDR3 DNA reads TGTGCCAGCAGCCCTGCCCGGGGGACTAACTATGGCTACACCTTC.

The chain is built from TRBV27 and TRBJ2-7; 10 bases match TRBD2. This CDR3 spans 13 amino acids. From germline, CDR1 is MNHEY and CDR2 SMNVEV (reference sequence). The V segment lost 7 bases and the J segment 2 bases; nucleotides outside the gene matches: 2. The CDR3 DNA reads TGTGCCAGCACAGCGGGGGGGACCTACGAGCAGTACTTC. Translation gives CASTAGGTYEQYF.

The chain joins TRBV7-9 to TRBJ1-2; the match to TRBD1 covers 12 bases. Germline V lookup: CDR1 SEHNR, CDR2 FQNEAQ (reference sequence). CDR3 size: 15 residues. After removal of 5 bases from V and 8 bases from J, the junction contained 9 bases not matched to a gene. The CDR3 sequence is CASSAPGQGAKGYTF. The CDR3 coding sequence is TGTGCCAGCAGCGCCCCGGGACAGGGGGCGAAGGGCTACACCTTC.

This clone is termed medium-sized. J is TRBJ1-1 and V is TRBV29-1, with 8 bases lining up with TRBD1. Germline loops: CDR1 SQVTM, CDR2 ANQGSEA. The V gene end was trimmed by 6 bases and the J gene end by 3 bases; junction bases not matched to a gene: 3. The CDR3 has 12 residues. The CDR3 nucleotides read TGCAGCGTCGTGACAGGGGACACTGAAGCTTTCTTT. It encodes CSVVTGDTEAFF.

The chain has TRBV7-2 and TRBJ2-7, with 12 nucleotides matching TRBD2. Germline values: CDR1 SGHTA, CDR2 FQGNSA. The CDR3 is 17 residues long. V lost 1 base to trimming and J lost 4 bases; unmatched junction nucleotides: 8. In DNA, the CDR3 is TGTGCCAGCAGCTTAGGGCTAGCGGGGGGGCCCGGGTACGAGCAGTACTTC. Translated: CASSLGLAGGPGYEQYF.

The CDR3 region is CASRREGPEQYF. The DNA for the CDR3 is TGTGCCAGCAGGCGGGAGGGGCCCGAGCAGTACTTC. The chain combines TRBV2 with TRBJ2-7; 9 positions match TRBD2. CDR1 is SNHLY and CDR2 is FYNNEI in the germline V gene. Unmatched junction bases numbered 3, after V lost 6 bases and J lost 6 bases. The CDR3 is 12 residues long.

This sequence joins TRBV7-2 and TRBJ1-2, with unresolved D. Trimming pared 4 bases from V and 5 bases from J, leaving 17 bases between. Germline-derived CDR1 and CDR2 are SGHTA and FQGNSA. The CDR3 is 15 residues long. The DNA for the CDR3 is TGTGCCAGCAGCTCTGAAACCCATCCCGGATATGGCTACACCTTC. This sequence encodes CASSSETHPGYGYTF.

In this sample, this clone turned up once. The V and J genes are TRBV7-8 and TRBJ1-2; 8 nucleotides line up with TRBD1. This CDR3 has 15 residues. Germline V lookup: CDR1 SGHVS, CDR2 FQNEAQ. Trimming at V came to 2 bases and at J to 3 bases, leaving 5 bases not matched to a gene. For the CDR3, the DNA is TGTGCCAGCAGCTTATACCTGACAGGGGACTATGGCTACACCTTC. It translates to CASSLYLTGDYGYTF.

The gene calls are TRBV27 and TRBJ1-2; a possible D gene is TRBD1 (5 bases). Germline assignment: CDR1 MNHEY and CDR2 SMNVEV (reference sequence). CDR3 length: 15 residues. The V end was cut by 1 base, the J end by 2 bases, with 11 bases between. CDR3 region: CASSLWGGSNYGYTF. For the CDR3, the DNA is TGTGCCAGCAGTTTATGGGGGGGTTCAAACTATGGCTACACCTTC.

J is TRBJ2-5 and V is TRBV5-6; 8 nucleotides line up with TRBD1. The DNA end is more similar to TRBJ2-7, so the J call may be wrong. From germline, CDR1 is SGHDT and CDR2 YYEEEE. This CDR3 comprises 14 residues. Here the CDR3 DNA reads TGTGCCAGCAGCCTCGGGACAGGAGTATACGAGCAGTACTTC. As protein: CASSLGTGVYEQYF.

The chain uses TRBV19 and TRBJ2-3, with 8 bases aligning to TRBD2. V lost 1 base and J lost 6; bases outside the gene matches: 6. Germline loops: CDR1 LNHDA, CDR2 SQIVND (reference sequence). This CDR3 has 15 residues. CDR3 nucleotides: TGTGCCAGTAGTATAGCGGGAGGGCCAGGTGATACGCAGTATTTT. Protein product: CASSIAGGPGDTQYF. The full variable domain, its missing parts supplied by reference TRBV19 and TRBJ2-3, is DGGITQSPKYLFRKEGQNVTLSCEQNLNHDAMYWYRQDPGQGLRLIYYSQIVNDFQKGDIAEGYSVSREKKESFPLTVTSAQKNPTAFYLCASSIAGGPGDTQYFGPGTRLTVL.

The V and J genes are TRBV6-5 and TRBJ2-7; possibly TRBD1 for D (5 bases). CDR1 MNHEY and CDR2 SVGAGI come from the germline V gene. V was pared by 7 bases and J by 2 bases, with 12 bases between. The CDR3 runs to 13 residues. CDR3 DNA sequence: TGTGCCAGCACACCAGGGCCTCCCTACGAGCAGTACTTC. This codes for CASTPGPPYEQYF.

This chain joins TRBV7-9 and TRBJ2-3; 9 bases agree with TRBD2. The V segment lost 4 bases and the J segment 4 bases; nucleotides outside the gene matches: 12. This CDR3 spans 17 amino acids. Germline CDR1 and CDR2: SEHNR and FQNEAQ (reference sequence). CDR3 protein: CASSSQRLAGIADTQYF. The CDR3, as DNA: TGTGCCAGCAGCTCTCAACGGCTAGCGGGAATCGCAGATACGCAGTATTTT. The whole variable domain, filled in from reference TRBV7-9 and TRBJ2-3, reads DTGVSQNPRHKITKRGQNVTFRCDPISEHNRLYWYRQTLGQGPEFLTYFQNEAQLEKSRLLSDRFSAERPKGSFSTLEIQRTEQGDSAMYLCASSSQRLAGIADTQYFGPGTRLTVL.